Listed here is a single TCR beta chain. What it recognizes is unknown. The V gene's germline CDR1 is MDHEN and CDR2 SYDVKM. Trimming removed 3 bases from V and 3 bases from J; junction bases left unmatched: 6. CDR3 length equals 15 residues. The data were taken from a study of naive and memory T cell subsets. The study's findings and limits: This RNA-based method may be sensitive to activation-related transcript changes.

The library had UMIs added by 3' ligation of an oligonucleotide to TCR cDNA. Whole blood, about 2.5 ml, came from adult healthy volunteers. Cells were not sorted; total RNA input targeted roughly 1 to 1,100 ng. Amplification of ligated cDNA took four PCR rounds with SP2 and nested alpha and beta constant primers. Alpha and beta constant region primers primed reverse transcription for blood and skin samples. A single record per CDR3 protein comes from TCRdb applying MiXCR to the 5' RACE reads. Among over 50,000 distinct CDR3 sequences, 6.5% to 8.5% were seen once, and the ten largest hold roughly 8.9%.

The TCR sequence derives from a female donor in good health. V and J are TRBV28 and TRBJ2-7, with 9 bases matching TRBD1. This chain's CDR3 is CASSFPQGQGYEQYF. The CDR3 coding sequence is TGTGCCAGCAGTTTTCCCCAGGGACAGGGCTACGAGCAGTACTTC. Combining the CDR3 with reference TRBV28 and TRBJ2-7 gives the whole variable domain DVKVTQSSRYLVKRTGEKVFLECVQDMDHENMFWYRQDPGLGLRLIYFSYDVKMKEKGDIPEGYSVSREKKERFSLILESASTNQTSMYLCASSFPQGQGYEQYFGPGTRLTVT.